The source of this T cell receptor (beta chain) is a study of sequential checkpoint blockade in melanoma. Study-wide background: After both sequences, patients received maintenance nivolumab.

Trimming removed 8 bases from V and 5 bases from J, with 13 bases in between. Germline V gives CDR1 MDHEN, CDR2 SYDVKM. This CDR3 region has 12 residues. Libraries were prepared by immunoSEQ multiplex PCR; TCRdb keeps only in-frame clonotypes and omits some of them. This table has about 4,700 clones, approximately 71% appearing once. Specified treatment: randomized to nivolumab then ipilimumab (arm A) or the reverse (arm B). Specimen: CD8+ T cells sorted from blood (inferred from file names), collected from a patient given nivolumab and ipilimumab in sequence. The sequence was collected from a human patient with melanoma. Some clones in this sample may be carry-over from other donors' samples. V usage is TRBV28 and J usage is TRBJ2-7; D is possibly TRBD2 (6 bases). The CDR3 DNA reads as TGTGCCAGCCGTCGGGGGTTCCACGAGCAGTACTTC. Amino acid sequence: CASRRGFHEQYF.